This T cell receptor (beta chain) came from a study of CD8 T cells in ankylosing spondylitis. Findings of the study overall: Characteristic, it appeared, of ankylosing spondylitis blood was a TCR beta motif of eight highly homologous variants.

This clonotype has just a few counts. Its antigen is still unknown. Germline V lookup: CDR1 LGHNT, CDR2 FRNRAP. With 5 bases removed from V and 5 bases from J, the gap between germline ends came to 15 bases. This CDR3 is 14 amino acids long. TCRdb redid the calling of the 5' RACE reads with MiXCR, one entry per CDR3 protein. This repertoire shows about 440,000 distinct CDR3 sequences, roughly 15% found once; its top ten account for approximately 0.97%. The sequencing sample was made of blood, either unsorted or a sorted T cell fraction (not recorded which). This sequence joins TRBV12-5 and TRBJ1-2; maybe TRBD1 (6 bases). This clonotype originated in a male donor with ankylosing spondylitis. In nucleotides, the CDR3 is TGTGCTAGTGGTCCCGGGACAAAAGCTTATGGCTACACCTTC. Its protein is CASGPGTKAYGYTF.